These 19 T cell receptor beta chains were all obtained from the same sample, sequenced in a study of cytomegalovirus exposure and HLA in healthy donors. 13 Jbeta primers and 60 Vbeta primers were used for the PCR. Profiling relied on immunoSEQ multiplex PCR, and the TCRdb table lists in-frame clones only, not all of them. The sample yields approximately 170,000 clones, 60% to 80% seen once. Sequencing was carried out using PBMCs. The receptors stem from a young man in good health and CMV-seropositive.

V gene TRBV6-1 combines with J gene TRBJ2-5; D perhaps matches TRBD2 (5 bases). The V and J ends lost 5 bases and 1 base respectively, with 8 bases between them. This CDR3 has 13 amino acids. Germline V gene lookup returns CDR1 MNHNS and CDR2 SASEGT. The CDR3 coding sequence is TGTGCCAGCAGTTCGGACTTCCAAGAGACCCAGTACTTC. Protein: CASSSDFQETQYF.

The chain couples TRBV28 to TRBJ2-3; maybe TRBD1 (6 bases). Between the trimmed V and J ends, which lost 8 bases and 2 bases, there was a span of 17 bases. This CDR3 has 15 amino acids. Germline CDR1 MDHEN, CDR2 SYDVKM. The CDR3: CASSPGDTYTDTQYF. The CDR3, as DNA: TGTGCCAGCTCACCCGGGGACACTTACACAGATACGCAGTATTTT.

The rearrangement links TRBV28 to TRBJ1-2, with 7 bases matching TRBD1. After removal of 2 bases from V and 4 bases from J, the junction contained 7 bases not matched to a gene. The germline V gene has CDR1 MDHEN and CDR2 SYDVKM. This CDR3 is built from 15 residues. For the CDR3, the DNA is TGTGCCAGCAGTTTACCCGAGGGACAGACCTATGGCTACACCTTC. This gives the protein CASSLPEGQTYGYTF.

This chain connects TRBV19 to TRBJ1-1; 9 bases agree with TRBD1. The CDR3 consists of 16 residues. V lost 0 bases to trimming and J lost 5 bases; unmatched junction nucleotides: 7. The germline V gene has CDR1 LNHDA and CDR2 SQIVND (reference sequence). The CDR3 coding sequence is TGTGCCAGTAGTATAGATGTACAGGGGGCAAGGACTGAAGCTTTCTTT. Its protein is CASSIDVQGARTEAFF.

This clone showed up just once. This chain links TRBV14 with TRBJ2-1, with a possible D match to TRBD2 (5 bases). Germline lookup yields CDR1 SGHDN and CDR2 FVKESK. Trimming removed 0 bases at V and 4 bases at J, with 13 bases between. The CDR3 is 16 amino acids. The CDR3 sequence: CASSQDLMTTYNEQFF. The CDR3 coding sequence is TGTGCCAGCAGCCAAGACCTTATGACTACATACAATGAGCAGTTCTTC.

This clone was picked up a small number of times. This sequence joins TRBV6-1 and TRBJ1-1; D not certain. Trimming shortened V by 8 bases and J by 1 base, and 17 bases separated the two germline ends. This CDR3 comprises 15 residues. The germline V gene encodes CDR1 MNHNS and CDR2 SASEGT. In DNA, the CDR3 is TGTGCCAGCCTTCCCCCGGGAACCCAGAACACTGAAGCTTTCTTT. As protein: CASLPPGTQNTEAFF.

J is TRBJ1-3 and V is TRBV30; D unresolved. This CDR3 is 15 amino acids long. Trimming stripped 1 base from V and 4 bases from J, with 14 bases between. Looked up from germline, CDR1 is GTSNPN and CDR2 is SVGIG (reference sequence). The CDR3 sequence: CAWSDTEPLGNTIYF. CDR3 nucleotides: TGTGCCTGGAGTGACACCGAACCCCTGGGAAACACCATATATTTT.

The rearrangement links TRBV30 to TRBJ2-2, with TRBD2 matching 11 bases. The CDR3 covers 17 residues. CDR1 GTSNPN and CDR2 SVGIG come from the germline V gene (reference sequence). V shed 2 bases and J 3 bases; nucleotides not matched to a gene: 8. Here the CDR3 DNA reads TGTGCCTGGAGTACCCGTTATAGCGGGAGGGACACCGGGGAGCTGTTTTTT. This translates into CAWSTRYSGRDTGELFF.

As regards this clone: The same CDR3 can be traced to other DNA sequences in this sample. The chain uses TRBV6-6 and TRBJ2-7; D is undetermined. The germline gives CDR1 MNHNY, CDR2 SVGAGI (reference sequence). V dropped 4 bases and J dropped 0 bases, with 7 bases sitting between them. CDR3 size: 13 residues. The CDR3, as DNA: TGTGCCAGCAGTTTTGACACCTCCTACGAGCAGTACGTC. Translating gives CASSFDTSYEQYV.

The rearrangement uses TRBV7-2 and TRBJ2-1, with 12 nucleotides matching TRBD2. The junction had 2 bases not matched to a gene; V was cut back by 4 bases and J by 4 bases. This CDR3 region has 15 residues. Germline CDR1 SGHTA, CDR2 FQGNSA. For the CDR3, the DNA is TGTGCCAGCAGCTCAGGGACTAGCGGGTACAATGAGCAGTTCTTC. It specifies CASSSGTSGYNEQFF. The variable domain in full, with the rest retrieved from reference TRBV7-2 and TRBJ2-1, is GAGVSQSPSNKVTEKGKDVELRCDPISGHTALYWYRQSLGQGLEFLIYFQGNSAPDKSGLPSDRFSAERTGGSVSTLTIQRTQQEDSAVYLCASSSGTSGYNEQFFGPGTRLTVL.

This clone has more than one count but fewer than ten. V and J are TRBV6-1 and TRBJ2-1, with D tentatively TRBD1 (5 bases). V lost 7 bases to trimming and J lost 4 bases, with 8 bases between them. The germline V gene has CDR1 MNHNS and CDR2 SASEGT. The CDR3 runs to 12 residues. The CDR3 bases are TGTGCCAGCACAGACAGTTACAATGAGCAGTTCTTC. Its translation is CASTDSYNEQFF.

The chain recombines TRBV7-9 with TRBJ2-3; a weak D match, TRBD2 (5 bases). Trimming took 1 base from V and 3 from J, leaving 8 bases between them. Germline CDR1 SEHNR, CDR2 FQNEAQ (reference sequence). This CDR3 contains 14 residues. The CDR3 DNA reads as TGTGCCAGCAGCTTAGGTCTAGCAACAGATACGCAGTATTTT. This translates into CASSLGLATDTQYF.

In DNA form, the CDR3 reads TGTGCCAGCAGCAGCGATGGTGTAGTTCAATATGGCTACACCTTC. Its protein is CASSSDGVVQYGYTF. The chain joins TRBV27 to TRBJ1-2; D is ambiguous. The CDR3 has 15 residues. V was clipped by 6 bases and J by 5 bases, with 19 bases between them. Germline-derived CDR1 and CDR2 are MNHEY and SMNVEV (reference sequence).

About this clone: The same CDR3 can be traced to other DNA sequences in this sample. CDR3 amino acids: CASSLGGGQETQYF. The CDR3 coding sequence is TGTGCCAGCAGCTTGGGCGGGGGCCAAGAGACCCAGTACTTC. This rearrangement joins TRBV5-4 to TRBJ2-5, with 7 bases that match TRBD2. This CDR3 is built from 14 residues. J was trimmed by 1 base and V by 0 bases; bases with no gene match: 0. Germline V lookup: CDR1 SGHNT, CDR2 YYREEE (reference sequence).

There are a few counts of this clone. The rearrangement links TRBV27 to TRBJ2-3; D is possibly TRBD2 (6 bases). Trimming cost V 6 bases and J 3 bases, with 19 bases left between them. The CDR3 covers 16 residues. The germline V gene encodes CDR1 MNHEY and CDR2 SMNVEV (reference sequence). CDR3 sequence: CASSLGRRATTDTQYF. CDR3 DNA sequence: TGTGCCAGCAGCCTCGGGCGGAGGGCCACGACAGATACGCAGTATTTT.

The rearrangement links TRBV6-5 to TRBJ1-6, with 8 bases lining up with TRBD1. The CDR3 consists of 15 residues. Germline loops: CDR1 MNHEY, CDR2 SVGAGI. The junction had 11 bases not matched to a gene; V was cut back by 6 bases and J by 10 bases. The DNA of the CDR3 is TGTGCCAGCAGGTCGACAGGGGCCATTTCGTCACCCCTCCACTTT. Protein: CASRSTGAISSPLHF.

The chain combines TRBV30 with TRBJ1-1; TRBD1 aligns across 8 bases. The trim removed 3 bases at V and 3 bases at J, leaving 6 bases unmatched. CDR1 is GTSNPN and CDR2 is SVGIG in the germline V gene (reference sequence). This CDR3 is 14 amino acids long. CDR3 bases: TGTGCCTGGAGAGCAGGGGGCTCGTACACTGAAGCTTTCTTT. It translates to CAWRAGGSYTEAFF.

V is TRBV25-1 and J is TRBJ1-2, with 7 bases that match TRBD1. The V segment lost 6 bases and the J segment 5 bases; nucleotides outside the gene matches: 6. The CDR3 extends over 13 amino acids. Germline V gives CDR1 MGHDK, CDR2 SYGVNS. The CDR3 coding sequence is TGTGCCAGCAGAAGAGGGACAGCTTATGGCTACACCTTC. Its translation is CASRRGTAYGYTF.

The chain has TRBV30 and TRBJ2-1; 7 nucleotides agree with TRBD2. Germline values: CDR1 GTSNPN, CDR2 SVGIG (reference sequence). The CDR3 length is 13 residues. After removal of 2 bases from V and 7 bases from J, the junction contained 5 bases not matched to a gene. This CDR3 is CAWSLASGNEQFF. CDR3 DNA sequence: TGTGCCTGGAGTTTGGCTAGCGGTAATGAGCAGTTCTTC. Filled out from reference TRBV30 and TRBJ2-1, the complete variable domain reads SQTIHQWPATLVQPVGSPLSLECTVEGTSNPNLYWYRQAAGRGLQLLFYSVGIGQISSEVPQNLSASRPQDRQFILSSKKLLLSDSGFYLCAWSLASGNEQFFGPGTRLTVL.